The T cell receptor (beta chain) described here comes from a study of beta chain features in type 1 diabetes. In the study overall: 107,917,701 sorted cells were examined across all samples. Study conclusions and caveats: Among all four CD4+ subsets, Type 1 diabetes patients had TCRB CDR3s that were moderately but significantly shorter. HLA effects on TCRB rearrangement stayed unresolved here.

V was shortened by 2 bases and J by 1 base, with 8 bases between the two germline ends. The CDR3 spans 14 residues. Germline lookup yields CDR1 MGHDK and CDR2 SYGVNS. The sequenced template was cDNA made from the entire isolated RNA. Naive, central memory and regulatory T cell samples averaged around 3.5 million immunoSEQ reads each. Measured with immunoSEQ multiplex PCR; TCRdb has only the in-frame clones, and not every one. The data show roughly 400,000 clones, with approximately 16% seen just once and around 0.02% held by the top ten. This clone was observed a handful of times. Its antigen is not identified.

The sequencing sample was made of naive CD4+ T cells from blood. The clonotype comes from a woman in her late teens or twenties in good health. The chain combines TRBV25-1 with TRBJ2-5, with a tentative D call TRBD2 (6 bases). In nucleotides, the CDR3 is TGTGCCAGCAGTGAAAGTAGCGGCCAAGAGACCCAGTACTTC. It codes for CASSESSGQETQYF. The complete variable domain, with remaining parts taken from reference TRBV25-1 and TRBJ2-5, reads EADIYQTPRYLVIGTGKKITLECSQTMGHDKMYWYQQDPGMELHLIHYSYGVNSTEKGDLSSESTVSRIRTEHFPLTLESARPSHTSQYLCASSESSGQETQYFGPGTRLLVL.